This T cell receptor (beta chain) is from a study of vaccination effects on CD4 cells after COVID-19. Method: immunoSEQ multiplex PCR; TCRdb's copy keeps in-frame clones and lacks some. The table lists under 70,000 clones, around 69% of them singletons. To note about this clone: What it recognizes is unknown.

The CDR3 has 16 residues. Trimming took off 0 bases at V and 1 base at J, with 12 bases between the two ends. Germline V gene sequence: CDR1 SGHAT, CDR2 FQNNGV. Study-level points and caveats: Only 1 of 255 vaccine-induced clones from healthy vaccinees cross-reacted with common cold coronaviruses. Vaccine- and infection-induced clones showed marked clonal contraction late following vaccination.

Researchers isolated CD4+ T cells once approximately ten days of culture had elapsed. All study participants received two doses of BNT162b2 or mRNA-1273 vaccine. Each vaccine recipient was nucleocapsid antibody negative and had no prior SARS-CoV-2 infection. IL-2 medium supplanted half the medium on days 3 and 7. This TCR derives from a human donor who received a COVID-19 vaccine. This chain uses TRBV11-2 with TRBJ1-1, with D perhaps TRBD1 (5 bases). Sequenced here: CD4+ T cells from PBMCs cultured without peptide, sampled after COVID-19 vaccination. The CDR3 sequence is CASSLDYRTENTEAFF. The CDR3 DNA follows: TGTGCCAGCAGCTTAGATTACAGGACTGAGAACACTGAAGCTTTCTTT.